This T cell receptor beta chain comes out of a study of T cell responses to AZD1222 COVID-19 vaccine (dated by TCRdb to the early 2020s). A note on the overall study: A total of roughly 240 trial participants underwent TCR sequencing, of whom some 210 received two doses of AZD1222 and roughly 25 received two doses of the MenACWY control vaccine. Trial participants were enrolled into age subgroups of 18-55, 56-69 and 70-plus years, which contained 148, 28 and 57 TCR-sequenced participants, respectively.

As concerns this clone: Its antigen target is currently unknown. No qualities accompany the bases; no much larger clone lies one base away.

The germline V gene (reference sequence) provides CDR1 LNHDA and CDR2 SQIVND. From its cysteine to its phenylalanine, the CDR3 spans 17 amino acids. Of the read, only the CDR3 DNA is kept; its 51 bases are in frame from base 1. The junction shows trimming of 1 base on V and 4 bases on J, plus 17 bases between the germline ends. This specimen's time point label, interpreted: about 28 days (+/-7) after the second vaccine dose. AZD1222 recipients given second doses at about 4 weeks or at about 12 weeks were pooled, since spike-specific TCR depth and breadth were not found to differ between the two schedules. Vaccinee samples came from UK trials COV001 and COV002, including a single-blind randomized controlled phase 2/3 trial of AZD1222 (ChAdOx1 nCoV-19) in healthy adults. Trial participant PBMC samples were collected at day 0 and day 28 after the second dose for TCRbeta chain sequencing. The CDR3 regions of human TCRbeta chains were analyzed by immunosequencing. In the authors' own workflow: TCRs in the repertoires were compared against a reference library of SARS-CoV-2-specific TCRs that had been generated with the MIRA antigen-specificity platform. Breadth meant the fraction of unique TCRs that were SARS-CoV-2-associated, whereas depth meant the fraction of total T cells that were SARS-CoV-2-associated. Using the MIRA data, each spike-specific TCR was assigned both to the spike region to which the TCR was reactive and to a CD4 or CD8 class. Log10-transformed breadth and depth values were compared by one-way ANOVA with Sidak's multiple comparisons tests. The table was pulled from immuneACCESS by TCRdb, which kept in-frame rearrangements only. Such tables lose some clones; where checked, under half of the loss comes from unresolved V genes, and the rest has no known cause. V, J and clone size are those of that table, while D and trimming were read from the DNA. The sample profile shows 90,000 to 120,000 clones; around 90% of them were found once. Around 5.9% of the sample is held by the ten biggest clonotypes.

Study-level results and caveats: After two AZD1222 doses, both the breadth and the depth of spike-specific TCRs were significantly higher than at day 0 and than in MenACWY recipients. CD4 TCRs associated with the vaccine covered the entire spike protein, and the dominant responses were in regions 160-218 and 743-854. Participants were mostly white British, with more females than males. The authors suggested clonal diversity may have been underestimated. Only a handful of AZD1222 recipients were SARS-CoV-2 seropositive at baseline, limiting conclusions about previously exposed vaccinees. The 56-69-year group was small, and its depth increase did not reach significance, likely because of low power. Reportedly, almost half of the unique spike-specific TCRs recognized epitopes lying outside the regions that are mutated in the B.1.351 and B.1.1.7 variants. Because no samples from the day 14 peak response were available, repertoires could be characterized only after the peak T cell response.

The receptor was derived from an adult who received the AZD1222 COVID-19 vaccine. The source was peripheral blood, collected 28 days after the second AZD1222 dose. In this chain, TRBV19 is recombined with TRBJ1-5; matching of 5 bases hints at TRBD1 as the D gene. The sequence in DNA is TGTGCCAGTAGTATAGCCCTTACCGGGACGCCTAATCAGCCCCAGCATTTT. This gives the protein CASSIALTGTPNQPQHF.